A selection of T cell receptor beta chains follows, all from one sample in a study of PD-1 blockade in classical Hodgkin lymphoma. Produced via immunoSEQ multiplex PCR; TCRdb's table is partial and in-frame only. The sample has just over 60,000 clones, approximately 90% seen once. This specimen consisted of peripheral blood mononuclear cells (PBMCs), obtained at baseline. These receptors came from a human donor with classical Hodgkin lymphoma. CDR3s include the opening cysteine and the closing phenylalanine or tryptophan. Each record gives: clone size, D gene, V gene, J gene, CDR3 DNA, CDR3 protein. The D gene is left open where the match is weak. Not every row has a clone size; where given, it reads once, few, many or a size class.

abundance: .
d_gene: .
v_gene: TRBV5-6
j_gene: TRBJ2-4
CDR3nt: TGTGCCAGCAGTCGATTAAGGTTGGCCAAAAACATTCAGTACTTC
CDR3aa: CASSRLRLAKNIQYF

abundance: .
d_gene: .
v_gene: TRBV6-5
j_gene: TRBJ1-2
CDR3nt: TGTGCCAGCAGTTACTTAGGGTTCAGGGGCTACACCTTC
CDR3aa: CASSYLGFRGYTF

abundance: once
d_gene: .
v_gene: TRBV19
j_gene: TRBJ2-7
CDR3nt: TGTGCCAACCAGGGGGGGCGCGTCCACTACGAGCAGTACTTC
CDR3aa: CANQGGRVHYEQYF

abundance: .
d_gene: TRBD1
v_gene: TRBV5-1
j_gene: TRBJ1-6
CDR3nt: TGCGCCAGCAGCGTACAGGGGGAACAGTCACCCCTCCACTTT
CDR3aa: CASSVQGEQSPLHF

abundance: .
d_gene: TRBD1
v_gene: TRBV30
j_gene: TRBJ1-2
CDR3nt: TGTGCCTGGAGTCACGGGACAGGGGCTAACTATGGCTACACCTTC
CDR3aa: CAWSHGTGANYGYTF

abundance: .
d_gene: .
v_gene: TRBV18
j_gene: TRBJ1-5
CDR3nt: TGTGCCAGCTCACCGGGGTCAGATAATCAGCCCCAGCATTTT
CDR3aa: CASSPGSDNQPQHF

abundance: few
d_gene: .
v_gene: TRBV6-6
j_gene: TRBJ1-2
CDR3nt: TGTGCCAGCAGTTACTCGAGCAGGGGCATCTATGGCTACACCTTC
CDR3aa: CASSYSSRGIYGYTF

abundance: .
d_gene: TRBD1
v_gene: TRBV18
j_gene: TRBJ2-3
CDR3nt: TGTGCCAGCTCTACGGGACAGGGGGCAGCTAATACGCAGTATTTT
CDR3aa: CASSTGQGAANTQYF

abundance: few
d_gene: .
v_gene: TRBV29-1
j_gene: TRBJ1-2
CDR3nt: TGCAGCGTTGACTGGATAGCGGGACATGGCTACACCTTC
CDR3aa: CSVDWIAGHGYTF

abundance: .
d_gene: .
v_gene: TRBV2
j_gene: TRBJ2-7
CDR3nt: TGTGCCTTAAGACCCTACGAGCAGTACTTC
CDR3aa: CALRPYEQYF

abundance: many
d_gene: .
v_gene: TRBV6-5
j_gene: TRBJ1-2
CDR3nt: TGTGCCAGCAGCTCACAGGGAGGTGGTGCGGGCTACACCTTC
CDR3aa: CASSSQGGGAGYTF

abundance: .
d_gene: .
v_gene: TRBV5-4
j_gene: TRBJ2-3
CDR3nt: TGTGCCAGCAGCTTGCCAGGACTCCCCACAGATACGCAGTATTTT
CDR3aa: CASSLPGLPTDTQYF

abundance: .
d_gene: TRBD2
v_gene: TRBV30
j_gene: TRBJ2-3
CDR3nt: TGTGCCTGGCGTAGCGGGGGTAACCTTCTAAGCACGCAGTATTTT
CDR3aa: CAWRSGGNLLSTQYF

abundance: .
d_gene: TRBD2
v_gene: TRBV4-3
j_gene: TRBJ2-7
CDR3nt: TGCGCCAGCAGCCGAGGACTAGCGGGGGCCAGCTACGAGCAGTACTTC
CDR3aa: CASSRGLAGASYEQYF

abundance: .
d_gene: TRBD1
v_gene: TRBV6-5
j_gene: TRBJ2-5
CDR3nt: TGTGCCAGCAGTTACTCCAGGGGGCACGAGACCCAGTACTTC
CDR3aa: CASSYSRGHETQYF

abundance: .
d_gene: .
v_gene: TRBV6-6
j_gene: TRBJ1-1
CDR3nt: TGTGCCAGCAGTGTAAACCAGGGTGAAGCTTTCTTT
CDR3aa: CASSVNQGEAFF

abundance: .
d_gene: .
v_gene: TRBV7-9
j_gene: TRBJ2-1
CDR3nt: TGTGCCAGCAGCCCGGTACTAGGGAGCTCCTACAATGAGCAGTTCTTC
CDR3aa: CASSPVLGSSYNEQFF

abundance: .
d_gene: .
v_gene: TRBV6-5
j_gene: TRBJ1-2
CDR3nt: TGTGCCAGCAGTTACTTTCCCCAGGGCCAAGGCTACACCTTC
CDR3aa: CASSYFPQGQGYTF

abundance: .
d_gene: .
v_gene: TRBV2
j_gene: TRBJ2-1
CDR3nt: TGTGCCGCCCGGGGTACCTCCTACAATGAGCAGTTCTTC
CDR3aa: CAARGTSYNEQFF

abundance: .
d_gene: .
v_gene: TRBV19
j_gene: TRBJ2-7
CDR3nt: TGTGCCAGTAGCCACAGCGACGAGCAGTACTTC
CDR3aa: CASSHSDEQYF

abundance: .
d_gene: .
v_gene: TRBV5-1
j_gene: TRBJ1-2
CDR3nt: TGCGCCAGCAGCTTGTTTTCTGCGGACTATGGCTACACCTTC
CDR3aa: CASSLFSADYGYTF

abundance: .
d_gene: TRBD1
v_gene: TRBV6-5
j_gene: TRBJ2-1
CDR3nt: TGTGCCAGCAGTTTGCCCGACAGGGCCAATGAGCAGTTCTTC
CDR3aa: CASSLPDRANEQFF

abundance: .
d_gene: .
v_gene: TRBV6-5
j_gene: TRBJ1-2
CDR3nt: TGTGCCAGCAGTTACTCGGCCTCCGGACAATATGGCTACACCTTC
CDR3aa: CASSYSASGQYGYTF

abundance: .
d_gene: .
v_gene: TRBV7-7
j_gene: TRBJ2-1
CDR3nt: TGTGCCAGCAGCCCCGGGGACACTCTAAGCGACAATGAGCAGTTCTTC
CDR3aa: CASSPGDTLSDNEQFF

abundance: .
d_gene: TRBD2
v_gene: TRBV14
j_gene: TRBJ2-5
CDR3nt: TGTGCCAGCAGCCTACCTAGCGGGGTCGTCCAAGAGACCCAGTACTTC
CDR3aa: CASSLPSGVVQETQYF

abundance: .
d_gene: .
v_gene: TRBV7-9
j_gene: TRBJ1-5
CDR3nt: TGTGCCAGCAGCTTAGTTAACGGGGCTAGCAATCAGCCCCAGCATTTT
CDR3aa: CASSLVNGASNQPQHF

abundance: once
d_gene: .
v_gene: TRBV5-1
j_gene: TRBJ2-3
CDR3nt: TGCGCCAGCAGCTTGGCCTACTCCACAGATACGCAGTATTTT
CDR3aa: CASSLAYSTDTQYF

abundance: few
d_gene: TRBD2
v_gene: TRBV7-9
j_gene: TRBJ2-3
CDR3nt: TGTGCCAGCAGCTCCGGGGGGGCGGTCAGCACAGATACGCAGTATTTT
CDR3aa: CASSSGGAVSTDTQYF

abundance: .
d_gene: .
v_gene: TRBV6-5
j_gene: TRBJ2-7
CDR3nt: TGTGCCAGCAGTTACGCAGGCTACGAGCAGTACTTC
CDR3aa: CASSYAGYEQYF

abundance: .
d_gene: .
v_gene: TRBV9
j_gene: TRBJ2-7
CDR3nt: TGTGCCAGCAGCCCCTCGATGGGAGGGGGCCCCTCCTACGAGCAGTACTTC
CDR3aa: CASSPSMGGGPSYEQYF

abundance: .
d_gene: .
v_gene: TRBV7-9
j_gene: TRBJ1-2
CDR3nt: TGTGCCAGCAGCTTAGCAGTGAACTATGGCTACACCTTC
CDR3aa: CASSLAVNYGYTF

abundance: .
d_gene: TRBD1
v_gene: TRBV30
j_gene: TRBJ1-4
CDR3nt: TGTGCCTGGAGCACGACAGGGGCTGTAAAACTGTTTTTT
CDR3aa: CAWSTTGAVKLFF

abundance: .
d_gene: .
v_gene: TRBV6-5
j_gene: TRBJ1-2
CDR3nt: TGTGCCAGCCGAAGGACCGAACTCTATGGCTACACCTTC
CDR3aa: CASRRTELYGYTF

abundance: .
d_gene: .
v_gene: TRBV6-6
j_gene: TRBJ1-5
CDR3nt: TGTGCCAGCAGTTACAGGGGCCCTCAAAATCAGCCCCAGCATTTT
CDR3aa: CASSYRGPQNQPQHF

abundance: .
d_gene: .
v_gene: TRBV11-2
j_gene: TRBJ1-3
CDR3nt: TGTGCCAGCAGCTCCAGCCGTGGAAACACCATATATTTT
CDR3aa: CASSSSRGNTIYF

abundance: few
d_gene: .
v_gene: TRBV6-4
j_gene: TRBJ2-1
CDR3nt: TGTGCCAGCAGTGACTCGGCCAATGAGCAGTTCTTC
CDR3aa: CASSDSANEQFF

abundance: .
d_gene: .
v_gene: TRBV13
j_gene: TRBJ2-5
CDR3nt: TGTGCCAGCAGCTTAGGGGGGAGGCAAGAGACCCAGTACTTC
CDR3aa: CASSLGGRQETQYF

abundance: .
d_gene: .
v_gene: TRBV2
j_gene: TRBJ1-2
CDR3nt: TGTGCCAGCAGCTCCGAGCCCACTAGTGGGTATGGCTACACCTTC
CDR3aa: CASSSEPTSGYGYTF

abundance: few
d_gene: .
v_gene: TRBV28
j_gene: TRBJ2-7
CDR3nt: TGTGCCAGCAGTTTTCTCGCTTCGCGCCTAACCATACTTTACGAGCAGTACTTC
CDR3aa: CASSFLASRLTILYEQYF

abundance: .
d_gene: .
v_gene: TRBV29-1
j_gene: TRBJ1-2
CDR3nt: TGCAGCACCCCGGCAGACTATGGCTACACCTTC
CDR3aa: CSTPADYGYTF

abundance: .
d_gene: .
v_gene: TRBV5-4
j_gene: TRBJ1-1
CDR3nt: TGTGCCAGCAGCTTAGGTGCGTGGGATCCGACTGAAGCTTTCTTT
CDR3aa: CASSLGAWDPTEAFF

abundance: .
d_gene: .
v_gene: TRBV11-2
j_gene: TRBJ2-1
CDR3nt: TGTGCCAGCAACCCCATCGTAGGCTCCTACAATGAGCAGTTCTTC
CDR3aa: CASNPIVGSYNEQFF